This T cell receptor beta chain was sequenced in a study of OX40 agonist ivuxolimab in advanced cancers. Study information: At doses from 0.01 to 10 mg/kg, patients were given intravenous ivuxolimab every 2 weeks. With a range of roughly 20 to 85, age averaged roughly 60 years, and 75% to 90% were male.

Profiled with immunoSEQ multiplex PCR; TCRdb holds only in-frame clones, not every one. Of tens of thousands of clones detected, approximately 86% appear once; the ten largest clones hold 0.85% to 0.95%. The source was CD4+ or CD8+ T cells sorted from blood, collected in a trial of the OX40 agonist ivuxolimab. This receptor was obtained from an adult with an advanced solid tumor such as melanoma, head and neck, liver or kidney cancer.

CDR3 loop: CASPRDREHEQYF. DNA of the CDR3: TGTGCCAGCCCCCGGGACAGGGAGCACGAGCAGTACTTC. The chain carries TRBV19 and TRBJ2-7; 9 positions agree with TRBD1. CDR3 length: 13 amino acids. Germline CDR1 and CDR2: LNHDA and SQIVND (reference sequence). Trimming removed 9 bases from V and 5 bases from J; junction bases left unmatched: 8.